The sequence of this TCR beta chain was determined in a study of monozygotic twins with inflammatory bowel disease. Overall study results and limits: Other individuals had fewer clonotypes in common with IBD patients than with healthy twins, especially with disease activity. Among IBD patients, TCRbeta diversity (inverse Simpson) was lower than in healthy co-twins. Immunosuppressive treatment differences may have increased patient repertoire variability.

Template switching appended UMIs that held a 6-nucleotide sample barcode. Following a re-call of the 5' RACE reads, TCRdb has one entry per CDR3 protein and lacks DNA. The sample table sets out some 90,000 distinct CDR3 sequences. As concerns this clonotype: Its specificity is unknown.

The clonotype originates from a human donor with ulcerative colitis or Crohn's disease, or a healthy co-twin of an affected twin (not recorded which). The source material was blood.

The CDR3: CASSLNTGIGELFF. The genes are TRBV12-3 or TRBV12-4 and TRBJ2-2; TCRdb gives TRBD1 as the D gene, but with no DNA this cannot be confirmed. The CDR3 is 14 amino acids.